The source of this T cell receptor (beta chain) is a study of cytomegalovirus exposure and HLA in healthy donors. Study conclusions and caveats: Later analysis indicated greater clonal expansion among HLA-associated TCR beta chains than among equally common other chains. The classifier, whose performance was assessed in both the original and validation cohorts, reportedly diagnosed cytomegalovirus status with high specificity and sensitivity.

This clone was observed a few times. The antigen remains undetermined. The PCR employed 60 Vbeta primers together with 13 Jbeta primers. Generated by immunoSEQ multiplex PCR, the TCRdb table keeps only in-frame clones and is missing some. Of roughly 71,000 clones in the sample, about 72% were seen once. Material: PBMCs. The TCR sequence derives from a girl aged 10 to 17 in good health and CMV-seropositive.

CDR3: CASSADGTSRRNTEAFF. Here the CDR3 DNA reads TGTGCCAGCAGTGCTGACGGGACTTCGAGGAGGAACACTGAAGCTTTCTTT. J is TRBJ1-1 and V is TRBV6-4, with D perhaps TRBD1 (5 bases). V was trimmed by 4 bases and J by 1 base, leaving 19 bases between them. CDR1 is MRHNA, CDR2 SNTAGT, per germline. This CDR3 has 17 amino acids.